These T cell receptor beta chains were read from a single sample in a study of cytomegalovirus exposure and HLA in healthy donors. The protocol was immunoSEQ multiplex PCR, while the TCRdb copy is restricted to in-frame clones and leaves out a portion. The sample records 250,000 or so clones, roughly 87% being singletons. The sequencing input was PBMCs. The source is a young man in good health and CMV-seropositive. Each CDR3 is given with its conserved first and last residue. The D gene is left open where the match is weak. Clone size is not always given. Where it is, it says once, few, many or a class for expanded clones.

J,V,length,size,D,CDR3,DNA
TRBJ2-1,TRBV15,13,-,TRBD1,CATKVNRGHEQFF,TGTGCCACCAAAGTCAACAGGGGACATGAGCAGTTCTTC
TRBJ1-2,TRBV5-1,13,-,-,CASSRDNDYGYTF,TGCGCCAGCAGCCGGGACAACGACTATGGCTACACCTTC
TRBJ2-1,TRBV5-1,15,-,TRBD2,CASSQLAGGDNEQFF,TGCGCCAGCAGCCAACTAGCGGGAGGGGACAATGAGCAGTTCTTC
TRBJ1-2,TRBV7-2,16,-,TRBD1,CASSLYGQGLIDGYTF,TGTGCCAGCAGTCTTTATGGACAGGGATTGATCGATGGCTACACCTTC
TRBJ2-7,TRBV6-6,13,-,-,CASSREKYYEQYF,TGTGCCAGCAGTAGGGAGAAGTACTACGAGCAGTACTTC
TRBJ2-7,TRBV6-1,12,-,-,CASLWSSYEQYF,TGTGCCAGTCTTTGGTCTTCCTACGAGCAGTACTTC
TRBJ1-2,TRBV5-1,13,-,-,CASSLDSVDGYTF,TGCGCCAGCAGCTTGGACAGTGTGGACGGCTACACCTTC
TRBJ1-4,TRBV5-6,13,-,-,CASSQGVFGKLFF,TGTGCCAGCAGCCAGGGAGTTTTCGGAAAACTGTTTTTT
TRBJ2-3,TRBV27,15,-,-,CASSSISGGTDTQYF,TGTGCCAGCAGTTCAATTAGCGGAGGCACAGATACGCAGTATTTT
TRBJ1-2,TRBV27,14,-,-,CASSSQGFGYGYTF,TGTGCCAGCAGTAGTCAGGGGTTCGGCTATGGCTACACCTTC
TRBJ1-2,TRBV29-1,13,few,-,CSVGDTRDYGYTF,TGCAGCGTTGGGGACACCCGGGACTATGGCTACACCTTC
TRBJ2-1,TRBV6-4,14,many,TRBD2,CASSEGTSGSEQFF,TGTGCCAGCAGTGAGGGGACTAGCGGGAGTGAGCAGTTCTTC
TRBJ2-7,TRBV6-1,17,few,TRBD1,CASSEAVGGDRGYEQYF,TGTGCCAGCAGTGAAGCGGTAGGGGGGGACAGGGGTTACGAGCAGTACTTC
TRBJ1-5,TRBV11-1,19,-,TRBD1,CASSLAEWTGRDGNQPQHF,TGTGCCAGCAGCTTAGCGGAATGGACAGGTCGGGATGGCAATCAGCCCCAGCATTTT
TRBJ1-5,TRBV4-1,15,-,TRBD1,CASSPWTGGIQPQHF,TGCGCCAGCAGCCCTTGGACAGGGGGCATTCAGCCCCAGCATTTT
TRBJ2-7,TRBV6-1,13,-,TRBD1,CASKTGVSYEQYF,TGTGCCAGCAAGACAGGGGTATCCTACGAGCAGTACTTC
TRBJ2-1,TRBV19,15,-,TRBD1,CASSIDRTGGREQFF,TGTGCCAGTAGTATAGACCGGACAGGGGGCCGAGAGCAGTTCTTC
TRBJ1-2,TRBV6-1,15,once,TRBD1,CASSGITGQNYGYTF,TGTGCCAGCAGTGGAATCACGGGACAGAATTATGGCTACACCTTC
TRBJ2-7,TRBV10-1,13,-,TRBD1,CASSEDRGYEQYF,TGCGCCAGCAGTGAGGACAGGGGATACGAGCAGTACTTC
TRBJ2-7,TRBV27,13,once,-,CASSFGPGHEQYF,TGTGCCAGCAGTTTTGGCCCGGGGCACGAGCAGTACTTC
TRBJ2-3,TRBV6-1,17,-,-,CASSGPKQGVPLDTQYF,TGTGCCAGCAGTGGTCCTAAACAGGGAGTGCCCTTGGATACGCAGTATTTT
TRBJ1-1,TRBV30,13,-,-,CAWSWTRNTEAFF,TGTGCCTGGAGTTGGACCCGGAACACTGAAGCTTTCTTT
TRBJ1-3,TRBV28,13,-,-,CASSPPDRGTIYF,TGTGCCAGCAGTCCCCCCGATCGGGGCACCATATATTTT
TRBJ1-3,TRBV4-1,15,-,-,CASSQGQHSGNTIYF,TGCGCCAGCAGCCAAGGCCAGCACTCTGGAAACACCATATATTTT
TRBJ2-3,TRBV18,14,-,TRBD2,CASSATSGTDTQYF,TGTGCCAGCTCAGCGACTAGCGGCACAGATACGCAGTATTTT
TRBJ2-3,TRBV28,14,-,-,CASSWDGSTDTQYF,TGTGCCAGCAGTTGGGACGGGAGCACAGATACGCAGTATTTT
TRBJ1-5,TRBV6-1,15,-,-,CASRRTQVSNQPQHF,TGTGCCAGCAGACGGACACAGGTTAGCAATCAGCCCCAGCATTTT
TRBJ1-2,TRBV5-6,15,-,TRBD1,CASSPRTGLGYGYTF,TGTGCCAGCAGCCCGCGGACAGGGCTTGGCTATGGCTACACCTTC
TRBJ1-1,TRBV27,16,-,TRBD1,CASRARQGAFQFEAFF,TGTGCCAGCAGAGCGAGACAGGGGGCTTTTCAATTTGAAGCTTTCTTT
TRBJ2-7,TRBV5-4,17,-,TRBD1,CASSSTGQGPEGYEQYF,TGTGCCAGCAGCTCAACGGGACAGGGGCCGGAGGGCTACGAGCAGTACTTC
TRBJ2-1,TRBV4-2,13,-,TRBD2,CASSQVGRGEQFF,TGTGCCAGCAGCCAAGTCGGGAGGGGTGAGCAGTTCTTC
TRBJ2-1,TRBV7-9,14,-,-,CASSREGGYNEQFF,TGTGCCAGCAGCCGAGAGGGAGGTTACAATGAGCAGTTCTTC
TRBJ2-7,TRBV5-5,15,-,-,CASSLVVRGSYEQYF,TGTGCCAGCAGCTTAGTAGTGCGGGGCTCCTACGAGCAGTACTTC
TRBJ2-1,TRBV15,16,once,TRBD2,CATSRDWTSGANEQFF,TGTGCCACCAGCAGAGATTGGACTAGCGGGGCTAATGAGCAGTTCTTC
TRBJ1-2,TRBV29-1,12,few,TRBD1,CSVEAGGDGYTF,TGCAGCGTTGAAGCAGGGGGTGATGGCTACACCTTC
TRBJ2-2,TRBV10-3,15,-,TRBD1,CAISPGQGNTGELFF,TGTGCCATCAGCCCGGGACAGGGGAACACCGGGGAGCTGTTTTTT
TRBJ2-1,TRBV9,14,-,-,CASSVGPNSYEQFF,TGTGCCAGCAGCGTAGGCCCAAATTCCTATGAGCAGTTCTTC
TRBJ2-1,TRBV7-9,16,-,-,CASSLRGTATYNEQFF,TGTGCCAGCAGCCTTAGGGGTACAGCCACCTACAATGAGCAGTTCTTC
TRBJ2-7,TRBV5-1,15,-,TRBD2,CASSGGLAGVYEQYF,TGCGCCAGCAGCGGCGGACTAGCGGGAGTCTACGAGCAGTACTTC
TRBJ1-1,TRBV7-2,13,-,-,CASSRGPATEAFF,TGTGCCAGCAGCAGGGGACCGGCAACTGAAGCTTTCTTT
TRBJ2-5,TRBV18,13,-,-,CASSPPGGETQYF,TGTGCCAGCTCACCACCGGGGGGAGAGACCCAGTACTTC
TRBJ2-7,TRBV7-3,13,-,TRBD2,CASSLTAGGEQYF,TGTGCCAGCAGCTTAACAGCGGGGGGCGAGCAGTACTTC
TRBJ2-1,TRBV28,15,-,TRBD2,CASSFRPSGHNEQFF,TGTGCCAGCAGTTTTAGGCCTAGCGGCCACAATGAGCAGTTCTTC
TRBJ1-1,TRBV5-1,14,-,-,CASSPLLLDTEAFF,TGCGCCAGCAGCCCATTACTCTTGGACACTGAAGCTTTCTTT
TRBJ1-1,TRBV6-5,15,-,TRBD1,CASSWTGIMNTEAFF,TGTGCCAGCAGTTGGACAGGGATTATGAACACTGAAGCTTTCTTT
TRBJ2-7,TRBV15,16,-,TRBD2,CATSRDRPAGGYEQYF,TGTGCCACCAGCAGAGATCGTCCAGCGGGAGGTTACGAGCAGTACTTC
TRBJ1-4,TRBV7-2,14,-,TRBD1,CASRRGQPNEKLFF,TGTGCCAGCAGACGGGGACAGCCTAATGAAAAACTGTTTTTT
TRBJ2-3,TRBV4-2,14,-,-,CASSEGPHTDTQYF,TGTGCCAGCTCGGAGGGGCCCCACACAGATACGCAGTATTTT
TRBJ2-5,TRBV20-1,11,-,-,CSGGNQETQYF,TGCAGTGGCGGGAACCAAGAGACCCAGTACTTC
TRBJ2-1,TRBV9,13,-,-,CASSVGPYNEQFF,TGTGCCAGCAGCGTAGGCCCCTACAATGAGCAGTTCTTC
TRBJ2-7,TRBV5-1,15,-,TRBD2,CASSLRSSGSYEQYF,TGCGCCAGCAGCTTGAGGTCTAGCGGGAGTTACGAGCAGTACTTC
TRBJ2-1,TRBV2,14,-,-,CASSVYSSYNEQFF,TGTGCCAGCAGCGTTTATAGCTCCTACAATGAGCAGTTCTTC
TRBJ2-7,TRBV7-9,14,-,-,CASGSLDGDYEQYF,TGTGCCAGCGGATCCTTGGACGGAGACTACGAGCAGTACTTC
TRBJ1-1,TRBV7-9,13,-,-,CAGGRGKTTEAFF,TGTGCCGGGGGGAGGGGGAAAACCACTGAAGCTTTCTTT
TRBJ2-7,TRBV7-6,13,-,-,CASSRGTDYEQYF,TGTGCCAGCAGCCGCGGGACAGATTACGAGCAGTACTTC